This TCR beta chain was identified in a study of blood T cells in healthy people across ages. V lost 6 bases, J lost 2 bases, and 6 bases stayed unmatched. The CDR3 spans 15 residues. The germline gives CDR1 SNHLY, CDR2 FYNNEI. A second PCR, run for roughly 7 to 12 cycles, used a sample-barcoded 5' primer plus a J-beta primer mix. A single record per CDR3 protein comes from TCRdb applying MiXCR to the 5' RACE reads. Among fewer than 950,000 distinct CDR3 sequences listed, 35% to 40% were seen once. This clonotype was counted a few times. Material for sequencing was blood. The receptor's source is a man younger than 30 in good health. The chain employs TRBV2 and TRBJ1-5, with 8 bases aligning to TRBD1. Here the CDR3 DNA reads TGTGCCAGCAGCGGAGACAGGGGTGGCAATCAGCCCCAGCATTTT. Encoded protein: CASSGDRGGNQPQHF. The entire variable domain, with the rest obtained from reference TRBV2 and TRBJ1-5, is as follows: EPEVTQTPSHQVTQMGQEVILRCVPISNHLYFYWYRQILGQKVEFLVSFYNNEISEKSEIFDDQFSVERPDGSNFTLKIRSTKLEDSAMYFCASSGDRGGNQPQHFGDGTRLSIL.